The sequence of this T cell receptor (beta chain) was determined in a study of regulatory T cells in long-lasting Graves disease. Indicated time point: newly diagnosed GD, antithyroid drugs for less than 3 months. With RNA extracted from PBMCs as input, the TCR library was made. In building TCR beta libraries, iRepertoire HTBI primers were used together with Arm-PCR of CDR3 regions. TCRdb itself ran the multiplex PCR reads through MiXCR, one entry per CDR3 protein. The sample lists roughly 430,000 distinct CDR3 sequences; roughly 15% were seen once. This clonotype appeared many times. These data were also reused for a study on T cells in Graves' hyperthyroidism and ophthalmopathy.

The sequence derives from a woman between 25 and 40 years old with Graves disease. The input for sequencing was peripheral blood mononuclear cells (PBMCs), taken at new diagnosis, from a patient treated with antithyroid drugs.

CDR3 in amino acids: CSARENSGGSSNEQFF. Here the CDR3 DNA reads TGCAGTGCTAGAGAAAATAGCGGGGGCTCCTCAAATGAGCAGTTCTTC. The chain employs TRBV20-1 and TRBJ2-1; the match to TRBD2 covers 9 bases. Germline V lookup: CDR1 DFQATT, CDR2 SNEGSKA (reference sequence). V was clipped by 0 bases and J by 7 bases; unmatched bases: 10. The CDR3 contains 16 residues.